The T cell receptor (beta chain) described here comes from a study of blood T cell repertoires in COVID-19. Background on the study: Samples of COVID-19 (acute and convalescent) were obtained from the United States, Italy and Spain. The cDNA or gDNA used as material had been derived from T cells, B-cell-depleted T cells, or PBMCs.

Original processing notes: The authors estimated nucleated cell counts from reference gene primer amplification. Libraries were prepared by immunoSEQ multiplex PCR; TCRdb keeps only in-frame clonotypes and omits some of them. D and trimming come from the DNA, and the V and J calls and clone size come from that table. The sample holds over 80,000 clones, roughly 70% seen once. This CDR3 is 17 amino acids long. Trimming cost V 2 bases and J 3 bases; bases outside gene matches: 10. The germline CDR1 and CDR2 sequences are MNHEY and SVGEGT. The Seattle patients, enrolled during active infection, were followed longitudinally.

The clonotype comes from a man between 65 and 79 years old with COVID-19, enrolled during active disease. The chain recombines TRBV6-2 or TRBV6-3 with TRBJ2-1; 7 bases match TRBD2. Sequences were obtained from peripheral blood. Here the CDR3 reads CASSYRPGSGNYNEQFF. For the CDR3, the DNA is TGTGCCAGCAGTTACCGGCCAGGGAGCGGGAACTACAATGAGCAGTTCTTC.